This passage covers 25 T cell receptor beta chains from one sample sequenced in a study of cytomegalovirus exposure and HLA in healthy donors. With 60 Vbeta and 13 Jbeta primers, the PCR was carried out. Some clones are missing from TCRdb's copy, which holds only in-frame ones; the method was immunoSEQ multiplex PCR. Here the sample spans tens of thousands of clones, 74% being singletons. Material: PBMCs. The receptors derive from a woman aged 30 to 39 in good health and CMV-seropositive.

Details on this clone: At one end, the junction sequence differs from germline, possibly due to a read error. V and J are TRBV6-5 and TRBJ1-1; D is unresolved. This CDR3 contains 15 residues. The germline CDR1 and CDR2 sequences are MNHEY and SVGAGI. CDR3 residues: CASSYSALGNAEAFF. CDR3 coding DNA: TGTGCCAGCAGTTACTCGGCACTCGGGAACGCTGAAGCTTTCTTT.

This chain joins TRBV25-1 and TRBJ2-7; 12 nucleotides line up with TRBD1. CDR3 length: 15 amino acids. Per the germline V gene, CDR1 is MGHDK and CDR2 is SYGVNS. V was pared by 5 bases and J by 5 bases, with 7 bases of the junction left unmatched. CDR3 coding DNA: TGTGCCAGCAGTTTTTGGGACAGGGGGCTCGACGAGCAGTACTTC. Its translation: CASSFWDRGLDEQYF.

This clone was detected only a few times. CDR3 nucleotides: TGCGCCAGCAGCTTGAACGGAGGGGGCGGAGATACGCAGTATTTT. This codes for CASSLNGGGGDTQYF. The gene calls are TRBV5-1 and TRBJ2-3; D might be TRBD1 (7 bases). Germline CDR1 and CDR2: SGHRS and YFSETQ. The CDR3 loop spans 15 amino acids. Trimming took off 1 base at V and 5 bases at J, with 14 bases between the two ends.

CDR3 protein: CASGDNGYEQYF. The CDR3 nucleotides are TGTGCCAGCGGGGACAATGGGTACGAGCAGTACTTC. The rearrangement uses TRBV6-5 and TRBJ2-7; D perhaps matches TRBD1 (6 bases). The CDR3 loop spans 12 amino acids. Germline CDR1 is MNHEY and CDR2 is SVGAGI. Trimming cost V 8 bases and J 4 bases, with 12 bases left between them.

The chain recombines TRBV4-3 with TRBJ2-1, with TRBD2 as a possible D gene (6 bases). Germline V gene sequence: CDR1 LGHNA, CDR2 YSLEER. Trimming stripped 1 base from V and 6 bases from J, with 16 bases between. There are 16 residues in the CDR3. The CDR3 DNA follows: TGCGCCAGCAGCCAAGGACGTTCCCAGGGAGGCAATGAGCAGTTCTTC. As protein: CASSQGRSQGGNEQFF.

The chain recombines TRBV18 with TRBJ1-1; D gene ambiguous. CDR3 size: 16 residues. CDR1 and CDR2 from the germline V gene are KGHSH and LQKENI. The V end lost 3 bases, the J end lost 0 bases, and 14 bases lay between the germline ends. In nucleotides, the CDR3 is TGTGCCAGCTCACCCCCCAGCAGGAAGATGAACACTGAAGCTTTCTTT. It specifies CASSPPSRKMNTEAFF.

The V gene is TRBV5-1, the J gene TRBJ1-1; possible D gene TRBD1, 5 bases. Looked up from germline, CDR1 is SGHRS and CDR2 is YFSETQ. The CDR3 runs to 14 residues. The V gene lost 4 bases and the J gene lost 0 bases, with 10 bases spanning the gap. CDR3 sequence: CASSRGTVNTEAFF. For the CDR3, the DNA is TGCGCCAGCAGCCGCGGGACGGTGAACACTGAAGCTTTCTTT.

This chain uses TRBV7-8 with TRBJ1-5; D remains unclear. The CDR3 extends over 14 amino acids. Per germline, CDR1 SGHVS and CDR2 FQNEAQ. Trimming took 5 bases from V and 1 from J, leaving 9 bases between them. CDR3 in DNA: TGTGCCAGCAGCCTAATGGGCAGCAATCAGCCCCAGCATTTT. Amino acids: CASSLMGSNQPQHF.

The genes are TRBV28 and TRBJ2-7; the match to TRBD2 covers 11 bases. The V gene's germline CDR1 is MDHEN and CDR2 SYDVKM. CDR3 size: 13 residues. V trimming: 5 bases; J trimming: 9 bases; junction bases outside the gene matches: 6. The CDR3 nucleotides are TGTGCCAGCAGTCTCCAAACTAGCGGGGGGCAGTACTTC. Amino acids: CASSLQTSGGQYF.

The chain links TRBV5-6 to TRBJ1-5; a possible D gene is TRBD1 (5 bases). CDR1 and CDR2 (germline): SGHDT, YYEEEE. Trimming cost V 2 bases and J 11 bases, with 17 bases left between them. This CDR3 has 14 residues. The CDR3 sequence is CASSFRATSVTQHF. The CDR3 DNA reads TGTGCCAGCAGCTTCAGGGCAACCTCGGTTACCCAGCATTTT.

The rearrangement links TRBV7-9 to TRBJ1-1; D is uncertain. CDR3 size: 13 residues. Trimming removed 7 bases from V and 8 bases from J, with 17 bases in between. The germline V gene has CDR1 SEHNR and CDR2 FQNEAQ (reference sequence). The CDR3 DNA follows: TGTGCCAGCACTCCCCGGGTTGCCCCGGAAGCTTTCTTT. Translating it yields CASTPRVAPEAFF.

The genes are TRBV30 and TRBJ2-6; a possible D gene is TRBD2 (5 bases). The CDR3 sequence is 16 residues long. Germline V gene data show CDR1 as GTSNPN and CDR2 as SVGIG (reference sequence). Between the trimmed V and J ends, which lost 0 bases and 4 bases, there was a span of 13 bases. CDR3 residues: CAWSVPGLAGANVLTF. CDR3 coding DNA: TGTGCCTGGAGTGTACCAGGACTTGCCGGGGCCAACGTCCTGACTTTC.

This clone was observed a few times. The CDR3 region is CASSPARDEQFF. The CDR3 region has the DNA TGTGCCAGCAGCCCCGCCCGGGATGAGCAGTTCTTC. The gene calls are TRBV7-9 and TRBJ2-1; no clear D gene. CDR1 and CDR2 (germline): SEHNR, FQNEAQ (reference sequence). This CDR3 contains 12 residues. Trimming stripped 5 bases from V and 8 bases from J, with 10 bases between.

V and J are TRBV30 and TRBJ2-1; D is possibly TRBD2 (6 bases). The V gene's germline CDR1 is GTSNPN and CDR2 SVGIG (reference sequence). The CDR3 loop spans 13 amino acids. V shed 0 bases and J shed 8 bases, with 11 bases lying between them. CDR3 DNA sequence: TGTGCCTGGAGTGTACAACTAGCTGATGAGCAGTTCTTC. Translation: CAWSVQLADEQFF.

This chain links TRBV6-5 with TRBJ1-1; maybe TRBD1 (6 bases). The V gene's germline CDR1 is MNHEY and CDR2 SVGAGI. The V end lost 2 bases, the J end lost 6 bases, and 10 bases lay between the germline ends. The CDR3 length is 13 residues. CDR3 sequence: CASSYQGFSEAFF. Written as DNA, the CDR3 is TGTGCCAGCAGTTACCAGGGGTTCTCTGAAGCTTTCTTT.

The chain recombines TRBV30 with TRBJ2-5; TRBD1 matches at 8 bases. V shed 5 bases and J 3 bases; nucleotides not matched to a gene: 5. The CDR3 loop spans 13 amino acids. Germline CDR1 GTSNPN, CDR2 SVGIG (reference sequence). CDR3 nucleotide sequence: TGTGCCTGGGAGACAGGGGCCAAAGAGACCCAGTACTTC. Translated, it gives CAWETGAKETQYF.

This clone was counted a few times. This rearrangement joins TRBV30 to TRBJ1-1; possible D gene TRBD1, 6 bases. The CDR3 contains 15 residues. Germline CDR1 reads GTSNPN; CDR2 reads SVGIG (reference sequence). The ends were cut back, 0 bases at V and 5 bases at J, with 16 bases in the middle. CDR3 loop: CAWSVLGQGMTEAFF. The CDR3 bases are TGTGCCTGGAGTGTACTGGGACAAGGGATGACTGAAGCTTTCTTT. The whole variable domain, remainder taken from reference TRBV30 and TRBJ1-1, is SQTIHQWPATLVQPVGSPLSLECTVEGTSNPNLYWYRQAAGRGLQLLFYSVGIGQISSEVPQNLSASRPQDRQFILSSKKLLLSDSGFYLCAWSVLGQGMTEAFFGQGTRLTVV.

This rearrangement joins TRBV2 to TRBJ1-1; D ambiguous. V was shortened by 6 bases and J by 4 bases, with 18 bases between the two germline ends. The CDR3 extends over 15 amino acids. The germline V gene encodes CDR1 SNHLY and CDR2 FYNNEI. DNA of the CDR3: TGTGCCAGCAGCGAACGGGCACGGCGGGGCACTGAAGCTTTCTTT. Protein sequence: CASSERARRGTEAFF.

The gene calls are TRBV18 and TRBJ2-5, with a weak D call TRBD1 (5 bases). CDR1 is KGHSH and CDR2 is LQKENI in the germline V gene. V was shortened by 4 bases and J by 1 base, with 16 bases between the two germline ends. The CDR3 has 16 residues. The CDR3 reads CASSLNSPGPQETQYF. CDR3 in DNA: TGTGCCAGCTCACTAAATAGTCCAGGGCCCCAAGAGACCCAGTACTTC.

The chain links TRBV6-5 to TRBJ2-1, with D possibly matching TRBD1 (6 bases). The V end was cut by 2 bases, the J end by 3 bases, with 8 bases between. This CDR3 has 14 residues. Germline assignment: CDR1 MNHEY and CDR2 SVGAGI. This CDR3 is CASSYGQNYNEQFF. The CDR3 nucleotides are TGTGCCAGCAGTTACGGACAGAACTACAATGAGCAGTTCTTC.

The chain uses TRBV2 and TRBJ1-2; 7 nucleotides match TRBD1. V lost 8 bases and J lost 11; bases outside the gene matches: 11. CDR1 is SNHLY and CDR2 is FYNNEI in the germline V gene. This CDR3 region has 12 residues. CDR3 coding DNA: TGTGCCAGCGAAACCGGGACAGCGGATTACACCTTC. Amino acid sequence: CASETGTADYTF.

J is TRBJ1-2 and V is TRBV29-1; weak D call: TRBD1 (5 bases). Looked up from germline, CDR1 is SQVTM and CDR2 is ANQGSEA. V was clipped by 5 bases and J by 3 bases, with 10 bases between them. This CDR3 spans 12 amino acids. This chain's CDR3 is CSVYGGDYGYTF. The CDR3 DNA follows: TGCAGCGTTTACGGGGGTGACTATGGCTACACCTTC.

V and J are TRBV5-1 and TRBJ2-7; 7 bases fit TRBD2. Trimming removed 4 bases from V and 0 bases from J; junction bases left unmatched: 10. The CDR3 sequence is 16 residues long. Germline CDR1 is SGHRS and CDR2 is YFSETQ. Written as DNA, the CDR3 is TGCGCCAGCAGCAGTACAGCGGGACGCAACTCCTACGAGCAGTACTTC. This sequence encodes CASSSTAGRNSYEQYF.

The chain has TRBV6-5 and TRBJ1-2, with 7 nucleotides matching TRBD1. V shed 6 bases and J 4 bases; nucleotides not matched to a gene: 5. The CDR3 covers 13 residues. CDR1 is MNHEY and CDR2 is SVGAGI in the germline V gene. CDR3: CASSPDRRYGYTF. The CDR3 coding sequence is TGTGCCAGCAGCCCGGACAGGCGCTATGGCTACACCTTC.

The sample holds a few counts of this clone. The chain carries TRBV6-1 and TRBJ2-5; 11 bases match TRBD2. The CDR3 contains 15 residues. Germline V lookup: CDR1 MNHNS, CDR2 SASEGT. V shed 6 bases and J 4 bases; nucleotides not matched to a gene: 7. CDR3 sequence: CASRGDGLAGETQYF. The DNA for the CDR3 is TGTGCCAGCAGGGGCGACGGACTAGCGGGAGAGACCCAGTACTTC.